This T cell receptor (beta chain) was documented in a study of cytomegalovirus exposure and HLA in healthy donors. Study-wide findings and caveats: Reportedly, cytomegalovirus status was diagnosed with high sensitivity and specificity. A few CMV-associated chains proved CMV antigen-specific in vitro.

This clone appeared a few times. Its antigen remains unknown. Generated by immunoSEQ multiplex PCR, the TCRdb table keeps only in-frame clones and is missing some. Of over 100,000 clones in the sample, roughly 86% were seen once. Trimming took 7 bases from V and 5 from J; bases not matched to a gene: 10. Germline loops: CDR1 MNHNS, CDR2 SASEGT. The CDR3 is 14 amino acids. The specimen sequenced was PBMCs. The clonotype originates from a woman between 18 and 30 years old in good health and CMV-seronegative. This chain links TRBV6-1 with TRBJ2-7, with 8 positions matching TRBD2. The DNA of the CDR3 is TGTGCCAGCATCGAGGGAGCGGGAGTACACGAGCAGTACTTC. It yields the protein CASIEGAGVHEQYF.